This entry describes one T cell receptor (beta chain). This may be a read error: a much more frequent sequence differs by one nucleotide. This entry belongs to a study of T cells in Graves' hyperthyroidism and ophthalmopathy. TCR beta CDR3 region amplification was performed from RNA transcripts. The TCR CDR3 first-round RT-PCR relied on the HTBI primer set. TCRdb passed the multiplex PCR reads through MiXCR, listing each CDR3 protein once. The table records 450,000 to 650,000 distinct CDR3 sequences, less than 25% of them present only once. The CDR3 totals 16 residues. V shed 4 bases, J shed 7 bases, and the junction held 11 bases outside the gene matches.

This chain connects TRBV12-3 or TRBV12-4 to TRBJ1-2; 11 bases are a match to TRBD1. This TCR was recovered from a man aged 18 to 35 with Graves' hyperthyroidism. The material sequenced was blood. The CDR3 DNA is TGTGCCAGCAGTTACTCGGGGACAGGGGGGCAGTCTGGCTACACCTTC. Translation: CASSYSGTGGQSGYTF.